The rows below give T cell receptor beta chains drawn from one sample of a study of OX40 agonist ivuxolimab in advanced cancers. The repertoire was sequenced with immunoSEQ multiplex PCR; TCRdb's copy has only in-frame clones and lacks some. Of tens of thousands of clones in the sample, around 87% are singletons; the top ten hold roughly 5.2%. This material consisted of CD4+ or CD8+ T cells sorted from blood, taken in a trial of the OX40 agonist ivuxolimab. These receptors were obtained from an adult with an advanced solid tumor such as melanoma, head and neck, liver or kidney cancer. The CDR3 runs from the conserved cysteine through the conserved F or W. The order of the fields is clone size, D gene, J gene, V gene, CDR3 length, CDR3 DNA, CDR3 protein. The D gene is left open where the match is weak. Expanded clones are given a class, and other clones once, few, many or no size at all.

>NA|NA|TRBJ2-1|TRBV7-8|13
TGTGCCAGCAGCCCCGCATATGGCGATGAGCAGTTCTTC
CASSPAYGDEQFF
>NA|TRBD1|TRBJ1-6|TRBV5-1|14
TGCGCCAGCAGGCCCGACAGGGGTAATTCACCCCTCCACTTT
CASRPDRGNSPLHF
>few|NA|TRBJ2-3|TRBV7-2|13
TGTGCCAGCAGCCCCTCTAGCACAGATACGCAGTATTTT
CASSPSSTDTQYF
>NA|NA|TRBJ2-2|TRBV7-3|15
TGTGCCAGCAGCTTAACCGGGGATTTGGGCGGGGAGCTGTTTTTT
CASSLTGDLGGELFF
>once|NA|TRBJ2-2|TRBV6-1|15
TGTGCCAGCAGTGAACAGGGGGGGATCACCGGGGAGCTGTTTTTT
CASSEQGGITGELFF
>NA|NA|TRBJ2-7|TRBV10-1|11
TGCGCCAACCAGGGGTGGTACGAGCAGTACTTC
CANQGWYEQYF
>NA|NA|TRBJ2-3|TRBV11-2|11
TGTGCCAGCAGCTTGGTGGGTACGCAGTATTTT
CASSLVGTQYF
>NA|TRBD1|TRBJ2-7|TRBV6-6|14
TGTGCCAGCAGTTATGTAGGACAGGGGTACGAGCAGTACTTC
CASSYVGQGYEQYF
>once|NA|TRBJ2-7|TRBV27|12
TGTGCCAGCAGTTCCCTTGGCTACGAGCAGTACTTC
CASSSLGYEQYF
>medium-sized|NA|TRBJ2-5|TRBV14|16
TGTGCCAGCAGCCAAGATAAGGGGATTCGGACAGAGACCCAGTACTTC
CASSQDKGIRTETQYF
>NA|NA|TRBJ2-1|TRBV2|13
TGTGCCAGCAGTGACCGATTGGGGGATGAGCAGTTCTTC
CASSDRLGDEQFF
>NA|NA|TRBJ1-4|TRBV30|16
TGTGCCTGGAGTCGGACCGACGGAGCAACTAATGAAAAACTGTTTTTT
CAWSRTDGATNEKLFF
>NA|NA|TRBJ2-7|TRBV7-9|12
TGTGCCAGCAGCTCTCATGTTTACGAGCAGTACTTC
CASSSHVYEQYF
>NA|TRBD1|TRBJ2-1|TRBV29-1|12
TGCAGCGTGGGACAGGGGACGTATGAGCAGTTCTTC
CSVGQGTYEQFF
>NA|NA|TRBJ1-1|TRBV10-2|14
TGCGCCAGCAGGGGGGACCCAACCTGGACTGAAGCTTTCTTT
CASRGDPTWTEAFF
>NA|NA|TRBJ1-4|TRBV6-6|15
TGTGCCAGCAGTTACCAGGACGGAGGGGATGAAAAACTGTTTTTT
CASSYQDGGDEKLFF
>NA|NA|TRBJ1-1|TRBV11-3|13
TGTGCCAGCAGCTTACTAATGAACACTGAAGCTTTCTTT
CASSLLMNTEAFF
>NA|NA|TRBJ1-1|TRBV2|15
TGTGCCAGCAGTTCTAGAGGGGGGGAGAACACTGAAGCTTTCTTT
CASSSRGGENTEAFF
>NA|NA|TRBJ2-7|TRBV6-1|15
TGTGCCAGCAGGAAGCACCGGGACGGAGGCTACGAGCAGTACTTC
CASRKHRDGGYEQYF
>NA|NA|TRBJ2-7|TRBV5-4|13
TGTGCCAGCAGATTAGCGGAAGGGTACGAGCAGTACTTC
CASRLAEGYEQYF
>NA|NA|TRBJ2-7|TRBV15|14
TGTGCCACCAGCGTCGACCCAGTTGGAAGCGAGCAGTACTTC
CATSVDPVGSEQYF
>NA|NA|TRBJ2-1|TRBV5-1|14
TGCGCCAGCAGCGGAATCTCAGGGGCGGATGAGCAGTTCTTC
CASSGISGADEQFF
>NA|NA|TRBJ2-7|TRBV21-1|17
TGTGCCAGCAGCAAAGCGCCCCGACTAGCGGGAGGTTGCGAGCAGTACTTC
CASSKAPRLAGGCEQYF